This T cell receptor beta chain was captured by sequencing in a study of cytomegalovirus exposure and HLA in healthy donors. Using immunoSEQ multiplex PCR, the repertoire was profiled, and TCRdb retains in-frame clones only, with some absent. Among under 200,000 clones listed, 70% to 90% were seen once. This CDR3 spans 20 amino acids. The trim removed 0 bases at V and 0 bases at J, leaving 10 bases unmatched. Per germline, CDR1 SGHRS and CDR2 YFSETQ. Sequences were obtained from PBMCs. The sequence derives from a woman in her twenties or thirties in good health and CMV-seronegative. This chain joins TRBV5-1 and TRBJ2-6; 9 bases fit TRBD1. CDR3 in amino acids: CASSLGSWGQGVSGANVLTF. The CDR3 coding sequence is TGCGCCAGCAGCTTGGGTTCTTGGGGACAGGGTGTCTCTGGGGCCAACGTCCTGACTTTC.